This T cell receptor (beta chain) originates from a study of cytomegalovirus exposure and HLA in healthy donors. This CDR3 comprises 16 residues. Trimming left V 0 bases short and J 1 base short, with 13 bases between. Germline CDR1 and CDR2: SGDLS and YYNGEE. Findings and caveats of the study: TCR beta V segments were, for the most part, productive about 87% or about 30% of the time in an earlier analysis. A missense DCLRE1C variant was associated with V- and J-gene trimming of TCR beta chains in a later analysis, and an independent cohort replicated the association.

The primer mix had 60 Vbeta and 13 Jbeta primers. In the original workflow: Approximately 12 million of roughly 81 million unique TCR beta chains were shared, per a later count. Produced via immunoSEQ multiplex PCR; TCRdb's table is partial and in-frame only. V and J calls and clone size are as listed in that table; D and trimming were resolved from the DNA. This sample has about 160,000 clones, with 70% to 90% found just once. In regard to this clone: Its specificity is not known.

Healthy people donating bone marrow made up the donors. What was sequenced was PBMCs. This TCR was sampled from a woman under 30 in good health and CMV-seronegative. This rearrangement joins TRBV9 to TRBJ1-1; tentative D call: TRBD1 (5 bases). The CDR3 DNA is TGTGCCAGCAGCGTAGGGGTGACAGCCCCGAACACTGAAGCTTTCTTT. Encoded protein: CASSVGVTAPNTEAFF. Using reference TRBV9 and TRBJ1-1 for the parts outside the CDR3, the full variable domain is DSGVTQTPKHLITATGQRVTLRCSPRSGDLSVYWYQQSLDQGLQFLIQYYNGEERAKGNILERFSAQQFPDLHSELNLSSLELGDSALYFCASSVGVTAPNTEAFFGQGTRLTVV.